This T cell receptor beta chain is drawn from a study of T cells in women clearing cervical HPV infection. Study context: Cases were women with histologically confirmed HPV16-related CIN3 or worse, including 2 invasive cancers. Case blood was drawn a median about 23 weeks after lesion detection.

This CDR3 has 14 residues. V lost 5 bases and J lost 3, with 14 bases in between. The V gene's germline CDR1 is LNHDA and CDR2 SQIVND (reference sequence). Libraries were prepared by immunoSEQ multiplex PCR; TCRdb keeps only in-frame clonotypes and omits some of them. The sample data list fewer than 40,000 clones. Remarks on this clone: Its target is not known. The read comes to an end 3 residues before the CDR3 does, leaving the germline J gene to fill in the end.

The study, taken as a whole, reports: Controls had more TRBV6-7 (0.16%) than cases (roughly 0.11%). T-cell numbers per sample were unknown and may explain richness differences.

J is TRBJ2-7 and V is TRBV19; D unresolved. This TCR was recovered from a woman between 18 and 75 years old with a cervical HPV16 infection that either progressed to CIN3+ or cleared (not recorded which). Sequenced sample: blood buffy coat. CDR3 DNA (partial): TGTGCCAGTAGTCCAACAACCGGCGGCTACGAG. Encoded protein: CASSPTTGGYE. The CDR3 in full is CASSPTTGGYEQYF.